This entry lists 25 T cell receptor beta chains sequenced from one sample in a study of blood T cell repertoires in COVID-19. Repertoires were generated with immunoSEQ multiplex PCR, while TCRdb's copy carries only in-frame clones and drops some. Of roughly 110,000 clones in the sample, approximately 85% were seen once. Sequenced input: peripheral blood. Receptors were obtained from a man in his 70s with acute or convalescent COVID-19.

CDR3 nucleotides: TGTGCCAGCAGCGTACAGGCTAGCGGAACCTACGAGCAGTACTTC. It encodes CASSVQASGTYEQYF. V gene TRBV9 combines with J gene TRBJ2-7; 7 nucleotides agree with TRBD2. CDR3 length: 15 residues. The V and J ends lost 1 base and 2 bases, in that order; junction bases with no gene match: 6. CDR1 is SGDLS and CDR2 is YYNGEE in the germline V gene.

The chain carries TRBV5-1 and TRBJ2-7; 11 bases map to TRBD1. The V gene's germline CDR1 is SGHRS and CDR2 YFSETQ. The length of the CDR3 is 14 residues. J lost 4 bases, V lost 2 bases, and 2 bases had no gene match. CDR3 coding DNA: TGCGCCAGCAGCTTTGGGACAGGGGGTTACGAGCAGTACTTC. Translating it yields CASSFGTGGYEQYF. Full variable domain (outside the CDR3, taken from reference TRBV5-1 and TRBJ2-7): KAGVTQTPRYLIKTRGQQVTLSCSPISGHRSVSWYQQTPGQGLQFLFEYFSETQRNKGNFPGRFSGRQFSNSRSEMNVSTLELGDSALYLCASSFGTGGYEQYFGPGTRLTVT.

The chain is built from TRBV6-6 and TRBJ2-3; 7 bases align to TRBD2. V was pared by 7 bases and J by 3 bases, with 7 bases of the junction left unmatched. CDR1 is MNHNY and CDR2 is SVGAGI in the germline V gene (reference sequence). CDR3 length: 14 residues. In DNA, the CDR3 is TGTGCCAGCAAAAACGGGGGGTTGACAGATACGCAGTATTTT. This sequence encodes CASKNGGLTDTQYF.

The rearrangement joins TRBV30 to TRBJ1-2; 7 bases align to TRBD1. The germline V gene encodes CDR1 GTSNPN and CDR2 SVGIG (reference sequence). The CDR3 sequence is 15 residues long. The V segment lost 3 bases and the J segment 5 bases; nucleotides outside the gene matches: 12. For the CDR3, the DNA is TGTGCCTGGAGACGAACGTACAGGGGTGGTTATGGCTACACCTTC. It is translated as CAWRRTYRGGYGYTF.

The rearrangement links TRBV11-2 to TRBJ2-1; D perhaps matches TRBD2 (5 bases). Germline assignment: CDR1 SGHAT and CDR2 FQNNGV. This CDR3 has 14 amino acids. The V end lost 1 base, the J end lost 5 bases, and 9 bases lay between the germline ends. In nucleotides, the CDR3 is TGTGCCAGCAGCTTAGGGTGGCGGGACAATGAGCAGTTCTTC. Protein: CASSLGWRDNEQFF.

The genes are TRBV7-9 and TRBJ2-1; D might be TRBD2 (6 bases). This CDR3 spans 17 amino acids. The V end lost 1 base, the J end lost 1 base, and 14 bases lay between the germline ends. The germline CDR1 and CDR2 sequences are SEHNR and FQNEAQ (reference sequence). CDR3: CASSLGVGLGSYNEQFF. The CDR3, as DNA: TGTGCCAGCAGCTTAGGGGTGGGACTGGGATCCTACAATGAGCAGTTCTTC.

Concerning this clone itself: The junction and the germline gene differ at one end; a read error may be behind it. The chain couples TRBV2 to TRBJ1-6; no clear D. This CDR3 has 14 amino acids. CDR1 and CDR2 from the germline V gene are SNHLY and FYNNEI. The chain's CDR3 is CASRETPSSGEGSF. The CDR3 DNA follows: TGTGCCAGCAGGGAGACCCCGTCGAGTGGCGAAGGAAGCTTT.

The sample holds a few counts of this clone. This chain joins TRBV29-1 and TRBJ1-1; 7 bases map to TRBD1. V lost 6 bases and J lost 3; bases outside the gene matches: 7. Germline-derived CDR1 and CDR2 are SQVTM and ANQGSEA. CDR3 size: 13 residues. CDR3 DNA sequence: TGCAGCGTGGGTCGACAGGGTCACACTGAAGCTTTCTTT. Its protein is CSVGRQGHTEAFF.

The V gene is TRBV3-1 (or the pseudogene TRBV3-2), the J gene TRBJ2-7; 10 bases are shared with TRBD2. The CDR3 is 16 amino acids. Trimming removed 4 bases from V and 5 bases from J; junction bases left unmatched: 11. Germline assignment: CDR1 LGHDT and CDR2 YNNKEL (reference sequence). The CDR3 region is CASSPMNSGRFNEQYF. Written as DNA, the CDR3 is TGTGCCAGCAGCCCAATGAATAGCGGGAGGTTCAACGAGCAGTACTTC.

The chain uses TRBV28 and TRBJ2-4, with 8 bases matching TRBD2. Looked up from germline, CDR1 is MDHEN and CDR2 is SYDVKM. The CDR3 contains 14 residues. The ends lost 6 bases at V and 5 bases at J; junction bases unmatched: 6. The CDR3 spells CASSPTGGQNIQYF. The CDR3 nucleotides are TGTGCCAGCAGCCCGACGGGGGGGCAAAACATTCAGTACTTC.

The chain has TRBV5-4 and TRBJ2-7; TRBD2 is a possible D gene (5 bases). V was cut by 4 bases and J by 0 bases, with 11 bases left in between. Per germline, CDR1 SGHNT and CDR2 YYREEE (reference sequence). This CDR3 region has 14 residues. The CDR3 loop reads CASSPQRSSYEQYF. The CDR3 nucleotides read TGTGCCAGCAGCCCCCAGCGGAGCTCCTACGAGCAGTACTTC.

The chain recombines TRBV2 with TRBJ1-4, with TRBD1 matching over 9 bases. With 5 bases clipped from V and 5 bases from J, the junction kept 6 bases outside the gene matches. The CDR3 has 15 residues. Looked up from germline, CDR1 is SNHLY and CDR2 is FYNNEI. The CDR3 region has the DNA TGTGCCAGCAGTTTTGGGGGGACAGGGAATGAAAAACTGTTTTTT. It codes for CASSFGGTGNEKLFF.

V gene TRBV29-1 combines with J gene TRBJ2-7, with 12 bases lining up with TRBD2. The V gene end was trimmed by 4 bases and the J gene end by 10 bases; junction bases not matched to a gene: 23. This CDR3 contains 18 residues. CDR1 is SQVTM and CDR2 is ANQGSEA in the germline V gene. DNA for the CDR3: TGCAGCGTTGCCGGGGCTAGCGGGAGGGCTAACCAACTTGCGGGACAGTACTTC. Translating gives CSVAGASGRANQLAGQYF.

J is TRBJ2-3 and V is TRBV4-1, with TRBD2 matching over 9 bases. This CDR3 has 15 residues. Looked up from germline, CDR1 is MGHRA and CDR2 is YSYEKL. V was pared by 0 bases and J by 5 bases, with 3 bases of the junction left unmatched. The CDR3 region is CASSQERGGIDTQYF. CDR3 nucleotides: TGCGCCAGCAGCCAAGAGCGGGGGGGGATAGATACGCAGTATTTT.

The rearrangement links TRBV15 to TRBJ2-1; 12 bases are shared with TRBD2. Per germline, CDR1 LNHNV and CDR2 YYDKDF (reference sequence). This CDR3 spans 16 amino acids. V dropped 3 bases and J dropped 6; count of bases not matched to a gene: 6. This CDR3 reads CATSRRLAGEGNEQFF. CDR3 in DNA: TGTGCCACCAGCAGGCGACTAGCGGGAGAGGGCAATGAGCAGTTCTTC.

The chain is built from TRBV28 and TRBJ2-3; 7 bases match TRBD2. Germline V gene sequence: CDR1 MDHEN, CDR2 SYDVKM. The CDR3 has 16 amino acids. J was trimmed by 7 bases and V by 5 bases; bases with no gene match: 15. The CDR3 loop reads CASSEPSGRGLNTQYF. CDR3 bases: TGTGCCAGCAGTGAGCCTAGCGGCAGAGGGTTGAATACGCAGTATTTT.

The chain combines TRBV7-2 with TRBJ2-3; 7 bases match TRBD1. The CDR3 has 15 amino acids. CDR1 and CDR2 from the germline V gene are SGHTA and FQGNSA. V shed 6 bases and J 2 bases; nucleotides not matched to a gene: 8. CDR3 amino acids: CASSLQGPLTDTQYF. The DNA for the CDR3 is TGTGCCAGCAGTTTACAGGGGCCACTCACAGATACGCAGTATTTT.

The rearrangement links TRBV5-1 to TRBJ2-3; TRBD1 is a possible D gene (6 bases). The CDR3 covers 14 residues. V was trimmed by 0 bases and J by 6 bases, leaving 11 bases between them. The germline V gene has CDR1 SGHRS and CDR2 YFSETQ. The CDR3 DNA sequence: TGCGCCAGCAGCTTGGCACAGGGACCCGATACGCAGTATTTT. This gives the protein CASSLAQGPDTQYF.

This chain links TRBV20-1 with TRBJ1-2; D is ambiguous. The CDR3 is made up of 11 amino acids. Trimming took 7 bases from V and 3 from J, leaving 9 bases between them. The V gene's germline CDR1 is DFQATT and CDR2 SNEGSKA (reference sequence). The CDR3 sequence is CSGPGYYGYTF. DNA of the CDR3: TGCAGTGGTCCGGGATACTATGGCTACACCTTC.

The rearrangement uses TRBV5-1 and TRBJ1-1, with TRBD1 matching over 8 bases. Trimming removed 4 bases from V and 8 bases from J; junction bases left unmatched: 10. CDR1 and CDR2 from the germline V gene are SGHRS and YFSETQ. There are 14 residues in the CDR3. CDR3 in DNA: TGCGCCAGCAGCATCCTAGCCACAGGGGGGGAAGCTTTCTTT. Translation: CASSILATGGEAFF.

This clone was seen a few times. The chain joins TRBV5-1 to TRBJ1-1, with 10 bases aligning to TRBD1. From germline, CDR1 is SGHRS and CDR2 YFSETQ. The CDR3 consists of 15 residues. V lost 0 bases, J lost 10 bases, and 9 bases stayed unmatched. CDR3 protein: CASSLAQPGQGLAFF. The CDR3 DNA follows: TGCGCCAGCAGCTTGGCTCAACCGGGACAGGGGTTAGCTTTCTTT.

CDR3 coding DNA: TGCGCCAGCAGCTTGGCGGCTAGCGGGGGGGGCTACGAGCAGTACTTC. Protein product: CASSLAASGGGYEQYF. The chain recombines TRBV5-1 with TRBJ2-7, with 12 bases aligning to TRBD2. The CDR3 extends over 16 amino acids. Germline V CDR1 and CDR2: SGHRS, YFSETQ. With V trimmed by 0 bases and J by 3 bases, 4 bases remained unmatched.

This clone came up once. This chain links TRBV5-1 with TRBJ2-7; perhaps TRBD1 as D (7 bases). The V and J ends lost 3 bases and 0 bases respectively, with 10 bases between them. Germline V lookup: CDR1 SGHRS, CDR2 YFSETQ. The CDR3 extends over 14 amino acids. The CDR3 here is CASSSGGNSYEQYF. The CDR3 region has the DNA TGCGCCAGCAGCTCAGGGGGGAACTCCTACGAGCAGTACTTC. The whole variable domain, remainder taken from reference TRBV5-1 and TRBJ2-7, is KAGVTQTPRYLIKTRGQQVTLSCSPISGHRSVSWYQQTPGQGLQFLFEYFSETQRNKGNFPGRFSGRQFSNSRSEMNVSTLELGDSALYLCASSSGGNSYEQYFGPGTRLTVT.

This rearrangement joins TRBV30 to TRBJ1-2; D may be TRBD1 (6 bases). The germline V and J ends were trimmed by 4 bases and 5 bases, with 20 bases remaining between them. CDR3 size: 15 residues. Looked up from germline, CDR1 is GTSNPN and CDR2 is SVGIG (reference sequence). CDR3 sequence: CAWTPLRGGGYGYTF. In DNA, the CDR3 is TGTGCCTGGACCCCTCTAAGAGGGGGGGGATATGGCTACACCTTC.

The chain combines TRBV30 with TRBJ2-7; TRBD2 is a possible D gene (7 bases). The V end lost 2 bases, the J end lost 6 bases, and 14 bases lay between the germline ends. Germline values: CDR1 GTSNPN, CDR2 SVGIG (reference sequence). The CDR3 is 13 amino acids. The CDR3 loop reads CAWSRGGGGEQYF. The CDR3 nucleotides read TGTGCCTGGAGTCGAGGGGGAGGGGGCGAGCAGTACTTC. Using reference TRBV30 and TRBJ2-7 for the parts outside the CDR3, the full variable domain is SQTIHQWPATLVQPVGSPLSLECTVEGTSNPNLYWYRQAAGRGLQLLFYSVGIGQISSEVPQNLSASRPQDRQFILSSKKLLLSDSGFYLCAWSRGGGGEQYFGPGTRLTVT.